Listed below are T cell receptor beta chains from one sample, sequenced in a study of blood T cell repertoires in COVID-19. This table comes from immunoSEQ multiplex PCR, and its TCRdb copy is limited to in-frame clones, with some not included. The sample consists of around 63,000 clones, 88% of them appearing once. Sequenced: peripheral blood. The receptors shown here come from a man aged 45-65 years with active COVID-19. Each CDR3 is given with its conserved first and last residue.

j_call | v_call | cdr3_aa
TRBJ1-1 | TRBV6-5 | CASTMGTGRAEAFF
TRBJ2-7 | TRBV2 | CASGRTSSYEQYF
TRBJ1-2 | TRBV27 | CASSLEAGAGYTF
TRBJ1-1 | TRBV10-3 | CAIGSDSATEAFF
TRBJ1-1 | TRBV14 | CASSQLPPNGGEAFF
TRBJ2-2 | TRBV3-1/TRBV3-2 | CASSRLAGATGELFF
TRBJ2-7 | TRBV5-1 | CASSLTGGGNEQYF
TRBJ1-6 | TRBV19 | CASTGRLNSPLHF
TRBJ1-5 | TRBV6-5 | CASRKDRDQPQHF
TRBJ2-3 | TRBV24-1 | CATSEGGVRTDTQYF
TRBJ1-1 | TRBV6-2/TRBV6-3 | CASSYRQGALNTEAFF
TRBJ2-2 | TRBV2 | CASVSEAGGLVGELFF
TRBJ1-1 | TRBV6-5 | CASSHGTGAYTEAFF
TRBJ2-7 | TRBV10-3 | CAISVRDSIYEQYF
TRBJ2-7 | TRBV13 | CASSSTPGGIYEQYF
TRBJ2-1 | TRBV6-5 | CASTLLAGGNEQFF
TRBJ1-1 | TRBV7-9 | CASSTRGRGTEAFF
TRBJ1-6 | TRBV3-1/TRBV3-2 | CASSPRAGNSPLHF